The source of this T cell receptor beta chain is a study of shared clonotypes between healthy human individuals. Positive CCR7 selection of CD45RO-negative cells yielded the naive CD8 cells, and terminally differentiated effector memory CD45RA+ cells were excluded. None of the donors, who were healthy HIV-negative adults, had recently had acute infections or vaccinations. Remarks on this clone: Its antigen is still unknown.

For every subset, genomic DNA was evenly distributed across several immunoSEQ plates. The repertoire was sequenced with immunoSEQ multiplex PCR; TCRdb's copy has only in-frame clones and lacks some. The sample records hundreds of thousands of clones, roughly 92% being singletons. V trimming: 7 bases; J trimming: 6 bases; junction bases outside the gene matches: 6. The CDR3 is 14 amino acids. In germline, CDR1 is LNHDA, CDR2 SQIVND (reference sequence). Findings and caveats of the study: The sampled material consisted only of blood, and tissue repertoires are likely to differ.

V usage is TRBV19 and J usage is TRBJ2-7, with 13 bases fitting TRBD2. Sample: naive CD8+ T cells sorted from blood. The receptor was isolated from a man aged 30 to 45 in good health. CDR3 coding DNA: TGTGCCAGTACCAGGACTAGCGGGAGCACCGAGCAGTACTTC. The encoded protein is CASTRTSGSTEQYF.